This is a list of T cell receptor beta chains from one sample in a study of shared clonotypes between healthy human individuals. Produced via immunoSEQ multiplex PCR; TCRdb's table is partial and in-frame only. The data hold a few million clones, with about 90% observed a single time. What was sequenced was naive CD4+ T cells from PBMCs. These receptors all stem from a man between 18 and 29 years old in good health. Some clones in this sample may be carry-over from other donors' samples. Each CDR3 is given with its conserved first and last residue. The order of the fields is CDR3 protein, CDR3 DNA, V gene, D gene, J gene, clone size. The D gene is left open where the match is weak. Only part of the rows carry a size: once, few, many, or a class if the clone is expanded.

CAWRDTGANTGELFF TGTGCCTGGAGAGATACAGGGGCGAACACCGGGGAGCTGTTTTTT TRBV30 TRBD1 TRBJ2-2 -
CASSMGRVFREQFF TGTGCCAGTAGTATGGGCAGGGTTTTCCGGGAGCAGTTCTTC TRBV19 - TRBJ2-1 -
CASQTEGLEFF TGTGCCAGCCAAACGGAGGGCTTAGAGTTCTTC TRBV28 - TRBJ2-1 -
CASSQKPGLGTDTQYF TGTGCCAGCAGCCAGAAACCGGGACTTGGCACAGATACGCAGTATTTT TRBV7-3 - TRBJ2-3 -
CASSSALAGGPVQYF TGCGCCAGCAGCTCGGCTTTGGCGGGAGGGCCCGTGCAGTACTTC TRBV5-1 TRBD2 TRBJ2-7 -
CASSPDGSGYGYTF TGTGCCAGCAGTCCGGACGGATCTGGCTATGGCTACACCTTC TRBV6-5 - TRBJ1-2 once
CASLQGQNYGYTF TGTGCCAGCCTTCAGGGGCAGAACTATGGCTACACCTTC TRBV19 - TRBJ1-2 -
CASSSEVAGVYEQFF TGTGCCAGCAGCAGTGAGGTAGCGGGAGTGTATGAGCAGTTCTTC TRBV6-6 TRBD2 TRBJ2-1 once
CASSPQPGGRTEAFF TGCGCCAGCAGCCCACAACCAGGGGGGAGGACTGAAGCTTTCTTT TRBV4-3 TRBD1 TRBJ1-1 -
CASSTGTDNEQFF TGTGCCAGCAGCACGGGGACAGACAATGAGCAGTTCTTC TRBV2 TRBD1 TRBJ2-1 -
CASSLVGRGFPTDTQYF TGTGCCAGCAGCTTAGTCGGGAGGGGCTTCCCCACAGATACGCAGTATTTT TRBV7-8 TRBD2 TRBJ2-3 -
CASRWPGGGYGYTF TGTGCCAGCAGGTGGCCTGGAGGTGGCTATGGCTACACCTTC TRBV28 - TRBJ1-2 -
CASSVSGASYNEQFF TGTGCCAGCAGCGTCTCGGGGGCTTCCTACAATGAGCAGTTCTTC TRBV9 - TRBJ2-1 -
CSATPGQGGVGELFF TGCAGCGCCACCCCGGGACAGGGGGGGGTCGGGGAGCTGTTTTTT TRBV29-1 TRBD1 TRBJ2-2 -
CASSYSKGTEAFF TGTGCCAGCAGTTACTCGAAGGGGACTGAAGCTTTCTTT TRBV6-6 - TRBJ1-1 -
CSVDRGRTDTQYF TGCAGCGTGGACAGGGGACGCACAGATACGCAGTATTTT TRBV29-1 TRBD1 TRBJ2-3 -
CASSSPADEQYF TGTGCCAGCAGTTCCCCAGCTGACGAGCAGTACTTC TRBV28 - TRBJ2-7 -
CASSLVGTSYYEQYF TGCGCCAGCAGCTTGGTGGGGACTAGCTACTACGAGCAGTACTTC TRBV5-1 TRBD2 TRBJ2-7 -
CASSEPGDKADTQYF TGCGCCAGCAGTGAACCAGGGGATAAAGCAGATACGCAGTATTTT TRBV10-1 - TRBJ2-3 -
CASSSLGGWGEQYF TGTGCCAGCAGCTCCCTGGGGGGATGGGGCGAGCAGTACTTC TRBV11-3 - TRBJ2-7 -
CASSSMSTNYGYTF TGTGCCAGCAGCTCGATGAGTACTAACTATGGCTACACCTTC TRBV5-6 - TRBJ1-2 -
CASSLAVKRDNNEQFF TGCGCCAGCAGCTTGGCCGTCAAGCGGGACAACAATGAGCAGTTCTTC TRBV5-1 - TRBJ2-1 -
CSVSRNYGYTF TGCAGTGTCAGCCGGAACTATGGCTACACCTTC TRBV20-1 - TRBJ1-2 -
CSARQDEQYF TGCAGTGCTAGACAGGACGAGCAGTACTTC TRBV20-1 - TRBJ2-7 once
CATRGASRGGGLGQYF TGTGCCACCAGAGGGGCTTCGCGAGGGGGCGGGTTAGGGCAGTACTTC TRBV15 TRBD1 TRBJ2-7 -
CASSLEQNTEAFF TGTGCCAGCAGCTTGGAACAGAACACTGAAGCTTTCTTT TRBV5-6 - TRBJ1-1 -
CASSVQGYEQYF TGTGCCAGCAGCGTACAGGGGTACGAGCAGTACTTC TRBV28 TRBD1 TRBJ2-7 -
CAWEPGLNEQYF TGTGCCTGGGAACCGGGACTGAATGAGCAGTACTTC TRBV30 - TRBJ2-7 -
CASRLEFWSQGKDTQYF TGTGCCAGCAGGCTCGAGTTTTGGAGTCAGGGGAAAGATACGCAGTATTTT TRBV5-4 - TRBJ2-3 -
CASRDSPNTEAFF TGTGCCAGCAGGGACAGCCCTAACACTGAAGCTTTCTTT TRBV6-4 - TRBJ1-1 few
CASSSTGEGYEQYF TGTGCCAGCAGCTCGACAGGGGAGGGCTACGAGCAGTACTTC TRBV7-9 - TRBJ2-7 -
CASTGTGNHYGGYTF TGTGCCAGCACCGGGACAGGGAATCATTACGGAGGCTACACCTTC TRBV2 TRBD1 TRBJ1-2 -
CASSFTGITDTQYF TGCGCCAGCAGCTTCACAGGGATCACAGATACGCAGTATTTT TRBV5-1 - TRBJ2-3 -
CASSLLQGEYEQYF TGCGCCAGCAGCCTACTACAGGGGGAGTACGAGCAGTACTTC TRBV5-1 TRBD1 TRBJ2-7 -